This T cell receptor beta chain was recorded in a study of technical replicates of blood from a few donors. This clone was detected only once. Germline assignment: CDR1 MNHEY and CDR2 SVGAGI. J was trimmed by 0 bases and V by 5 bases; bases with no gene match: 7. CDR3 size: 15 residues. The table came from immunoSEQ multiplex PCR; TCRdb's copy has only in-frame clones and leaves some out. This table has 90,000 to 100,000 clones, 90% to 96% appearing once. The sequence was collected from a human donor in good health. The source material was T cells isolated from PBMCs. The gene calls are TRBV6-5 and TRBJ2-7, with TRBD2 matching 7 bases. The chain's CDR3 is CASSQSGTNSYEQYF. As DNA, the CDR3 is TGTGCCAGCAGTCAATCCGGGACTAACTCCTACGAGCAGTACTTC.